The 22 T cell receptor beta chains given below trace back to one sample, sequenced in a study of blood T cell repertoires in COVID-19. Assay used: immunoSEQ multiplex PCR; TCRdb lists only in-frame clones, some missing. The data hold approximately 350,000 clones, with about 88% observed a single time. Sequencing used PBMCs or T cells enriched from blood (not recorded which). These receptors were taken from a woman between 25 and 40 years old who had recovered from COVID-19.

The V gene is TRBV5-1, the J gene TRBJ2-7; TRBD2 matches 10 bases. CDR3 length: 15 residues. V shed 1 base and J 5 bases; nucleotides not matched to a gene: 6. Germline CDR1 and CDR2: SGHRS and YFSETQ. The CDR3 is CASSLLSGGAHEQYF. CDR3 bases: TGCGCCAGCAGCTTGTTAAGCGGGGGGGCCCACGAGCAGTACTTC.

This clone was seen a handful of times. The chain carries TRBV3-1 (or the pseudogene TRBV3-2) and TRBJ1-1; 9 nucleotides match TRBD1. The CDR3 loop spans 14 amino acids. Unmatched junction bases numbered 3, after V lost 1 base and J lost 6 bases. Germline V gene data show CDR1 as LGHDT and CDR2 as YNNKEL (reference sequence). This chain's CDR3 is CASSQGTGDAEAFF. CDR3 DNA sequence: TGTGCCAGCAGCCAAGGGACAGGGGACGCTGAAGCTTTCTTT.

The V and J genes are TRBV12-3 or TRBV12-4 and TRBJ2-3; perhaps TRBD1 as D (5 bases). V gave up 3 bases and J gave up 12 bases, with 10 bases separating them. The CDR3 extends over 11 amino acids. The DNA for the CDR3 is TGTGCCAGCAGTTTGGGGCCACCCCAGTATTTT. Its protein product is CASSLGPPQYF.

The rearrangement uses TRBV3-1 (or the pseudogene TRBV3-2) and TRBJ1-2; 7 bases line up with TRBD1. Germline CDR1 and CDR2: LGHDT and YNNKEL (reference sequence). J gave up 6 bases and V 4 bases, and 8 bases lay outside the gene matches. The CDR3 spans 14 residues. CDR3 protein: CASSPLGQENGYTF. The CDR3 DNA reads TGTGCCAGCAGCCCCCTCGGACAGGAAAATGGCTACACCTTC.

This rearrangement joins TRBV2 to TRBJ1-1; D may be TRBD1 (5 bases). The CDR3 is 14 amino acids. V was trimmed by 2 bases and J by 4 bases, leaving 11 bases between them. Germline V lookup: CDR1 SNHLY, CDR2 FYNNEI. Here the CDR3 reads CASSELKGPTEAFF. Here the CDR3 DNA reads TGTGCCAGCAGTGAACTAAAGGGGCCCACTGAAGCTTTCTTT. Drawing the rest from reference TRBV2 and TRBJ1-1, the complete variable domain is EPEVTQTPSHQVTQMGQEVILRCVPISNHLYFYWYRQILGQKVEFLVSFYNNEISEKSEIFDDQFSVERPDGSNFTLKIRSTKLEDSAMYFCASSELKGPTEAFFGQGTRLTVV.

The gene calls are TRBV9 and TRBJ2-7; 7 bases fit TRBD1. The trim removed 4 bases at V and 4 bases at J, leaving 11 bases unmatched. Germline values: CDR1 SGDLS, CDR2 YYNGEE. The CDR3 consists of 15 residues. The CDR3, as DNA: TGTGCCAGCAGCCCAAGTGGGACAGCGGCATACGAGCAGTACTTC. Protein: CASSPSGTAAYEQYF.

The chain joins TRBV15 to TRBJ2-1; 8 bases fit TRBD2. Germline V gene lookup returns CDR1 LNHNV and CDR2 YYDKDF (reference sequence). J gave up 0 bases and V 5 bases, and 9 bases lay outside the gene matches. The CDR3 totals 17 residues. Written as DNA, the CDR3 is TGTGCCACCAGCCGGGGGGGACGGTCAAGCTCCTACAATGAGCAGTTCTTC. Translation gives CATSRGGRSSSYNEQFF.

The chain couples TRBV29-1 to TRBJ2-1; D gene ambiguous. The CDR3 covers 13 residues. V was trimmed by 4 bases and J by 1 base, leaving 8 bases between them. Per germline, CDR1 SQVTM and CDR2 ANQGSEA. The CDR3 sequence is CSVVLRSYNEQFF. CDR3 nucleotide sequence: TGCAGCGTTGTTCTACGGTCCTACAATGAGCAGTTCTTC.

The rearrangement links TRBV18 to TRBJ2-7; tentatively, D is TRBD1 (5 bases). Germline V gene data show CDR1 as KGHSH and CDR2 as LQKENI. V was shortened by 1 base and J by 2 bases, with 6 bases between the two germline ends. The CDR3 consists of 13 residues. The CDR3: CASSPQDTYEQYF. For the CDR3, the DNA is TGTGCCAGCTCACCACAGGACACCTACGAGCAGTACTTC.

CDR3 bases: TGTGCCAGCAGTCCGGGACAGAGACGTTCACCCCTCCACTTT. It codes for CASSPGQRRSPLHF. The chain carries TRBV27 and TRBJ1-6, with TRBD1 matching 7 bases. With 5 bases clipped from V and 9 bases from J, the junction kept 7 bases outside the gene matches. The CDR3 has 14 amino acids. Germline V CDR1 and CDR2: MNHEY, SMNVEV (reference sequence).

The CDR3 loop reads CASSPGVRGNQPQHF. The CDR3 nucleotides are TGTGCCAGCTCACCTGGTGTCAGGGGCAATCAGCCCCAGCATTTT. The chain is built from TRBV27 and TRBJ1-5; the D gene is possibly TRBD1 (5 bases). In germline, CDR1 is MNHEY, CDR2 SMNVEV (reference sequence). CDR3 length: 15 amino acids. Trimming cost V 8 bases and J 2 bases, with 16 bases left between them.

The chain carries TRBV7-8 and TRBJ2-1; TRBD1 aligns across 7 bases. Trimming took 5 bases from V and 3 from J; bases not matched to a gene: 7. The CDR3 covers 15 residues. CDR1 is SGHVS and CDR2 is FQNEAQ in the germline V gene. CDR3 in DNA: TGTGCCAGCAGCCCGACAGGGTCTAACTACAATGAGCAGTTCTTC. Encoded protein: CASSPTGSNYNEQFF.

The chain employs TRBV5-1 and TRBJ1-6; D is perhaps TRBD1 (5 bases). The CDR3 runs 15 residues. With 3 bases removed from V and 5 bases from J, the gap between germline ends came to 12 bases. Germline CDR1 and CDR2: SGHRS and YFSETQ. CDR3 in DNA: TGCGCCAGCAGCTCGGACAAGCCCCATAATTCACCCCTCCACTTT. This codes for CASSSDKPHNSPLHF. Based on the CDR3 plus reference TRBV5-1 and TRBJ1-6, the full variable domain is KAGVTQTPRYLIKTRGQQVTLSCSPISGHRSVSWYQQTPGQGLQFLFEYFSETQRNKGNFPGRFSGRQFSNSRSEMNVSTLELGDSALYLCASSSDKPHNSPLHFGNGTRLTVT.

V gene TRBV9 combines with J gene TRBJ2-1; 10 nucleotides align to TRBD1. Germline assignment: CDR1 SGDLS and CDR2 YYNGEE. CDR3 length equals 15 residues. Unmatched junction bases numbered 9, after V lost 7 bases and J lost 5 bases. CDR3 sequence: CASSAGQGPHNEQFF. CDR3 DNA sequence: TGTGCCAGCTCGGCGGGACAGGGGCCACACAATGAGCAGTTCTTC.

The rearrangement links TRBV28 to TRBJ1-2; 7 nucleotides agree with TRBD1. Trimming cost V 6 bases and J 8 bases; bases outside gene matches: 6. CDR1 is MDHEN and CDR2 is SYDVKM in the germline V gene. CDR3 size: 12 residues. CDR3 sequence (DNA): TGTGCCAGCAGACCACAGGGGAGCGGCTACACCTTC. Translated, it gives CASRPQGSGYTF.

The CDR3 bases are TGTGCCAGCAGTGATTTTGGGACAGGGGGCCGGACTGAAGCTTTCTTT. Translation: CASSDFGTGGRTEAFF. The rearrangement uses TRBV2 and TRBJ1-1; 12 bases are shared with TRBD1. V dropped 3 bases and J dropped 5; count of bases not matched to a gene: 7. The CDR3 has 16 residues. From germline, CDR1 is SNHLY and CDR2 FYNNEI.

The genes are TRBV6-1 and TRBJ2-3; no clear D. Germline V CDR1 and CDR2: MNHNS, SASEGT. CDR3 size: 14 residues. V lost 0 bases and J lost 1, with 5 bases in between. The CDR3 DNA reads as TGTGCCAGCAGTGAAGCGCGCGGCACAGATACGCAGTATTTT. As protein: CASSEARGTDTQYF.

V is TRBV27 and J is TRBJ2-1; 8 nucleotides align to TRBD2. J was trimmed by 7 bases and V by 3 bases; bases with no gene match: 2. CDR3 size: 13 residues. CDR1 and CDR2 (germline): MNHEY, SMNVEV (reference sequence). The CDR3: CASSLGTRNEQFF. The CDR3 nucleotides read TGTGCCAGCAGTTTGGGGACTAGGAATGAGCAGTTCTTC.

CDR3 coding DNA: TGTGCCAGCACTCGAGGGATTTGGCAGCCCCAGCATTTT. This sequence encodes CASTRGIWQPQHF. The chain uses TRBV6-5 and TRBJ1-5, with D uncertain. Germline V lookup: CDR1 MNHEY, CDR2 SVGAGI. With 7 bases removed from V and 7 bases from J, the gap between germline ends came to 14 bases. This CDR3 is built from 13 residues.

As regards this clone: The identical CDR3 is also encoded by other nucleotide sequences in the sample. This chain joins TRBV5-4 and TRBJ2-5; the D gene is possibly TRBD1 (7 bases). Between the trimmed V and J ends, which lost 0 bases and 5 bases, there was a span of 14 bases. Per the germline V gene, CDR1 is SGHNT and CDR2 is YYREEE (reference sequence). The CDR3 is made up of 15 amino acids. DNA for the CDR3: TGTGCCAGCAGCTTGGATGGGGCAGGGGGGGAGACCCAGTACTTC. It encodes CASSLDGAGGETQYF.

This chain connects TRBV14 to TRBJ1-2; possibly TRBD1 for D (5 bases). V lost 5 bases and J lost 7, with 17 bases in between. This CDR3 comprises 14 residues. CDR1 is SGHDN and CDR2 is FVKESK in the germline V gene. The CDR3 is CASSISPGNVGYTF. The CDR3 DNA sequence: TGTGCCAGCAGCATTAGCCCAGGGAATGTTGGCTACACCTTC.

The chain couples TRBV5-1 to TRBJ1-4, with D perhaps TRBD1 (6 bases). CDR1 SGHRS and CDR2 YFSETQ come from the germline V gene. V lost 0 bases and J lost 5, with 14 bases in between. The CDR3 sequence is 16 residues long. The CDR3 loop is CASSLVVTGQNEKLFF. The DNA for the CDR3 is TGCGCCAGCAGCTTGGTTGTTACAGGGCAAAATGAAAAACTGTTTTTT.